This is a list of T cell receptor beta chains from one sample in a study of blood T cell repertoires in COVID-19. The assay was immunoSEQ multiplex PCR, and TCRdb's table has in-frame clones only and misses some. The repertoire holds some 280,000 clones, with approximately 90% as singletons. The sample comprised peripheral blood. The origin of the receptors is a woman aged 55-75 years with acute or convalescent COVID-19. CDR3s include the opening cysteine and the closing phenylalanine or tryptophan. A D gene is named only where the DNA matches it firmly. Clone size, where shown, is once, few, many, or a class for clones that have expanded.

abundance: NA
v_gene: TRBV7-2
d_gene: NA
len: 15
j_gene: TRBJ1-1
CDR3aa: CASSQGGGMNTEAFF
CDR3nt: TGTGCCAGCAGTCAAGGGGGGGGGATGAACACTGAAGCTTTCTTT

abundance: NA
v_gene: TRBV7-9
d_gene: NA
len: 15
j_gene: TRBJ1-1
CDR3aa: CASSSARVMNTEAFF
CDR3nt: TGTGCCAGCAGCTCCGCCAGGGTAATGAACACTGAAGCTTTCTTT

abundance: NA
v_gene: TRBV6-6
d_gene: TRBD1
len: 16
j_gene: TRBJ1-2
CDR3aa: CASSYNRNRGSDGYTF
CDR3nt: TGTGCCAGCAGTTACAACAGAAACAGGGGCTCAGATGGCTACACCTTC

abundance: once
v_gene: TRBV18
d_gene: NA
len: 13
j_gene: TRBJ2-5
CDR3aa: CASSPPLQETQYF
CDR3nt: TGTGCCAGCTCACCACCCCTCCAAGAGACCCAGTACTTC

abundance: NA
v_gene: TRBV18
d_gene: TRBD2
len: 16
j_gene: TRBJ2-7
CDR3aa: CASSPPGLAGSYEQYF
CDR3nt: TGTGCCAGCTCACCACCGGGACTAGCGGGTTCCTACGAGCAGTACTTC

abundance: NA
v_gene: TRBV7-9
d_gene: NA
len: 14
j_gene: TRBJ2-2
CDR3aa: CASSLAGGHRELFF
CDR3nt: TGTGCCAGCAGCTTAGCGGGGGGGCATCGGGAGCTGTTTTTT

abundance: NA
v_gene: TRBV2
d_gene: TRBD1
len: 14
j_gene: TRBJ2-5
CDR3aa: CASRMDRSQETQYF
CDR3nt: TGTGCCAGCAGGATGGACAGGTCCCAAGAGACCCAGTACTTC

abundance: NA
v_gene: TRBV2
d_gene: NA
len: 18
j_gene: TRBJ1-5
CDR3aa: CASSSEFGWRNSNQPQHF
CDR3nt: TGTGCCAGCAGTTCCGAGTTCGGGTGGCGAAATAGCAATCAGCCCCAGCATTTT

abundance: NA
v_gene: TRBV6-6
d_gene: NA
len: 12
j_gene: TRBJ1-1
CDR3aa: CASSNRQLEAFF
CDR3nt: TGTGCCAGCAGTAATAGACAGTTGGAAGCTTTCTTT

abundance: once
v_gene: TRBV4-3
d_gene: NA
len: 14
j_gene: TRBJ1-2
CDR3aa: CASSQDSANYGYTF
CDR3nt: TGCGCCAGCAGCCAAGACTCAGCTAACTATGGCTACACCTTC

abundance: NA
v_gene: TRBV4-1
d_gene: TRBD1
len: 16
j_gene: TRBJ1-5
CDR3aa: CASSQDGTGGNQPQHF
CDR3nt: TGCGCCAGCAGCCAAGATGGGACAGGAGGCAATCAGCCCCAGCATTTT

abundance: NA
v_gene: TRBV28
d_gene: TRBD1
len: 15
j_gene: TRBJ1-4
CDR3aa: CAHGTGGATNEKLFF
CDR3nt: TGTGCCCACGGGACAGGGGGTGCAACTAATGAAAAACTGTTTTTT

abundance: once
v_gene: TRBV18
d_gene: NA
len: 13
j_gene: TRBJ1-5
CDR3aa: CASSPQGLEPQHF
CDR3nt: TGTGCCAGCTCACCACAGGGGTTGGAGCCCCAGCATTTT

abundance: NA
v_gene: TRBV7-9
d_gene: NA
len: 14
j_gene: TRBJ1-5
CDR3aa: CASSLGQRYSPQHF
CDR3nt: TGTGCCAGCAGCTTAGGACAGAGGTATTCACCCCAGCATTTT

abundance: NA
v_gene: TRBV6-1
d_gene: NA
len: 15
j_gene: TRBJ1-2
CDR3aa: CASSENGGGVGGYTF
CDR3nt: TGTGCCAGCAGTGAAAATGGCGGGGGGGTCGGTGGCTACACCTTC

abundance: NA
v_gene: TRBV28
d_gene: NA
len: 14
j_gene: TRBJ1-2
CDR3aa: CASSLGGGPYGYTF
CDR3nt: TGTGCCAGCAGTTTGGGAGGGGGACCCTATGGCTACACCTTC

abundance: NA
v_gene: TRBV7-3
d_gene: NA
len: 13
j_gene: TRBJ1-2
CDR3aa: CASTPGGGYGYTF
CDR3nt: TGTGCCAGCACGCCGGGGGGCGGATATGGCTACACCTTC

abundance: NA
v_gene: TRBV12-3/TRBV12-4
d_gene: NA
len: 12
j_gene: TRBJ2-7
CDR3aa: CASSLRGGEQYF
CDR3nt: TGTGCCAGCAGTTTAAGAGGAGGCGAGCAGTACTTC

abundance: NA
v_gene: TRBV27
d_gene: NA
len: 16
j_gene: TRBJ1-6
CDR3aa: CASSFGSTGWDSPLHF
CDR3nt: TGTGCCAGCAGTTTCGGTTCTACGGGTTGGGATTCACCCCTCCACTTT

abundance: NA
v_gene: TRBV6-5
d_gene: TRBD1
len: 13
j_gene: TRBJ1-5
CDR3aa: CASSPTGEGAQHF
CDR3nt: TGTGCCAGCAGCCCGACAGGGGAAGGGGCCCAGCATTTT

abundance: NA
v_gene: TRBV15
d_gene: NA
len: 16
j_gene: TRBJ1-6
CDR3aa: CATSREGRVEHSPLHF
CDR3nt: TGTGCCACCAGCAGAGAAGGCAGGGTGGAACATTCACCCCTCCACTTT

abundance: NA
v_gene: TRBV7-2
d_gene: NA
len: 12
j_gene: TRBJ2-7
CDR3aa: CASTSGPYEQYF
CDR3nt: TGTGCCAGCACCTCAGGCCCCTACGAGCAGTACTTC

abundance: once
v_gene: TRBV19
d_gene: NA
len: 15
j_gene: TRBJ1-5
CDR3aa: CASLPGGLGNQPQHF
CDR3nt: TGTGCCAGCCTCCCTGGTGGTCTAGGCAATCAGCCCCAGCATTTT

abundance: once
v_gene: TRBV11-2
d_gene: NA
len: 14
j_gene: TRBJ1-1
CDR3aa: CASSLDGGDGEAFF
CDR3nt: TGTGCCAGCAGCTTAGACGGGGGGGACGGTGAAGCTTTCTTT

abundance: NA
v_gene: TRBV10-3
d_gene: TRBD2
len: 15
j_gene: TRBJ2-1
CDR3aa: CATRTSGSSYNEQFF
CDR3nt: TGTGCCACCCGGACTAGCGGAAGCTCCTACAATGAGCAGTTCTTC

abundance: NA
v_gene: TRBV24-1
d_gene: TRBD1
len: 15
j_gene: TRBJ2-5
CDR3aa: CATMASGTGKETQYF
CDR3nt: TGTGCCACCATGGCCTCCGGGACAGGGAAAGAGACCCAGTACTTC

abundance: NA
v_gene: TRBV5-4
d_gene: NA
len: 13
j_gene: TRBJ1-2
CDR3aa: CASTTDHFYGYTF
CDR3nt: TGTGCCAGCACCACAGACCATTTCTATGGCTACACCTTC

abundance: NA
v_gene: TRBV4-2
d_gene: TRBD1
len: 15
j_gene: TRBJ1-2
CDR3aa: CASSQGDRGAAGYTF
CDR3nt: TGTGCCAGCAGCCAAGGGGACAGGGGGGCGGCTGGCTACACCTTC

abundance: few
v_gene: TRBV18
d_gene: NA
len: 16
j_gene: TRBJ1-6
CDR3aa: CASSPGSRNGNSPLHF
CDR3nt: TGTGCCAGCTCACCAGGGTCGCGGAATGGAAATTCACCCCTCCACTTT

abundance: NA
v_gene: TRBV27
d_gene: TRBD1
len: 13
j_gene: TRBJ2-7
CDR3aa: CASSWDRGYEQYF
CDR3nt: TGTGCCAGCAGTTGGGACAGAGGCTACGAGCAGTACTTC

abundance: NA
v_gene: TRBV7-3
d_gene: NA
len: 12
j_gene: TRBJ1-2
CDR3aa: CASSTDKGGYTF
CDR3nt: TGTGCCAGCAGCACGGACAAGGGGGGCTACACCTTC

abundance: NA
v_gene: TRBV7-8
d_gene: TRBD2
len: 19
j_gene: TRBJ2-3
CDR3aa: CASSTGLAGAFAKTDTQYF
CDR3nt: TGTGCCAGCAGCACCGGACTAGCGGGGGCCTTCGCTAAAACAGATACGCAGTATTTT

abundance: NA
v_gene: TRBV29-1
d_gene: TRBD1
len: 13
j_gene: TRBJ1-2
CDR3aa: CSGGTGTDYGYTF
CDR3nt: TGCAGCGGCGGGACAGGGACCGACTATGGCTACACCTTC

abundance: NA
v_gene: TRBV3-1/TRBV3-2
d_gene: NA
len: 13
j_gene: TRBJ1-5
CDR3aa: CASSPRGNQPQHF
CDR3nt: TGTGCCAGCAGCCCCCGGGGAAATCAGCCCCAGCATTTT

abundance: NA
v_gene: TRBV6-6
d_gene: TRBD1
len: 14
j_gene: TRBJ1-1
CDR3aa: CASIGQGAWTEAFF
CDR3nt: TGTGCCAGCATCGGACAGGGGGCTTGGACTGAAGCTTTCTTT

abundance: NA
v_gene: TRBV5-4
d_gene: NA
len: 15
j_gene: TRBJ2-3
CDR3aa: CASSLWLALTDTQYF
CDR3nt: TGTGCCAGCAGCTTGTGGCTAGCGTTGACAGATACGCAGTATTTT

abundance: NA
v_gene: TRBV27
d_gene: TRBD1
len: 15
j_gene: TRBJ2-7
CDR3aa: CASSHGTGEGREQYF
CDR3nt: TGTGCCAGCAGTCACGGGACAGGGGAGGGTCGGGAGCAGTACTTC

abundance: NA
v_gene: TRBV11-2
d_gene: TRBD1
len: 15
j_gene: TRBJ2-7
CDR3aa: CASSSPTGELQEQYF
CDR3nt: TGTGCCAGCAGCTCCCCGACAGGGGAACTACAAGAGCAGTACTTC

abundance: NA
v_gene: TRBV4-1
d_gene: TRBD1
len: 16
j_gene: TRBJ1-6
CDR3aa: CASSQERGQGNSPLHF
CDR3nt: TGCGCCAGCAGCCAAGAGAGGGGACAGGGAAATTCACCCCTCCACTTT

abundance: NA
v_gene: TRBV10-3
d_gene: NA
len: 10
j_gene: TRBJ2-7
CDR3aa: CTHWAYEQYF
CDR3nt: TGTACCCACTGGGCATACGAGCAGTACTTC

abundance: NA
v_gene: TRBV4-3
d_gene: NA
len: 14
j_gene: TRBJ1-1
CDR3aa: CASSQDRGWTEAFF
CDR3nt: TGCGCCAGCAGCCAAGACAGGGGATGGACTGAAGCTTTCTTT

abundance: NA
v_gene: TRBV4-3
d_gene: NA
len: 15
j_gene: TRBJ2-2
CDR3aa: CASSQDRGSPGELFF
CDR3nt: TGCGCCAGCAGCCAAGATAGAGGGTCCCCCGGGGAGCTGTTTTTT

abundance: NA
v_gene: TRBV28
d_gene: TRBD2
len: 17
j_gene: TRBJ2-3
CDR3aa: CASSYTGLAGDADTQYF
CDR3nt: TGTGCCAGCAGTTATACGGGACTAGCGGGAGACGCAGATACGCAGTATTTT

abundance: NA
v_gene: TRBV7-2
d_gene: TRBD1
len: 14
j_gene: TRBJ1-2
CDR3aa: CASSGDRGHYGYTF
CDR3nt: TGTGCCAGCAGCGGGGACAGGGGACACTATGGCTACACCTTC

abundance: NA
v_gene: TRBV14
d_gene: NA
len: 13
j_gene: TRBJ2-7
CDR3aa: CASSPRGSYEQYF
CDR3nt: TGTGCCAGCAGCCCACGAGGCTCCTACGAGCAGTACTTC

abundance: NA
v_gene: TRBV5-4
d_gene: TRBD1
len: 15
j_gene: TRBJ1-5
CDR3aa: CASSWDRDRDQPQHF
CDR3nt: TGTGCCAGCAGTTGGGACAGGGACCGGGATCAGCCCCAGCATTTT

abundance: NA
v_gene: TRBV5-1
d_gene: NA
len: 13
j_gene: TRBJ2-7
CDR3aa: CASSLGQGLEQYF
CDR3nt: TGCGCCAGCAGCTTGGGGCAGGGCCTCGAGCAGTACTTC

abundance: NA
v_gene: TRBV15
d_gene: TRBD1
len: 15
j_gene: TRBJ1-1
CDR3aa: CATSPRTGGYTEAFF
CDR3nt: TGTGCCACCAGCCCCCGGACAGGGGGCTACACTGAAGCTTTCTTT

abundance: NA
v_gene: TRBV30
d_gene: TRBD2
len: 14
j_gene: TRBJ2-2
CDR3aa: CAWRLAGGTGELFF
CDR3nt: TGTGCCTGGAGACTAGCGGGAGGTACCGGGGAGCTGTTTTTT

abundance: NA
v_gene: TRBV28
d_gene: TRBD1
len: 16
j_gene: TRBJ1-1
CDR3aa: CASRPPPGQGGTEAFF
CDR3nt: TGTGCCAGCAGACCTCCACCGGGACAGGGGGGAACTGAAGCTTTCTTT

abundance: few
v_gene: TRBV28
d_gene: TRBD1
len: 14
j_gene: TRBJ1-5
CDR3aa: CASSIRDRGQPQHF
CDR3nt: TGTGCCAGCAGTATCCGGGACAGGGGTCAGCCCCAGCATTTT

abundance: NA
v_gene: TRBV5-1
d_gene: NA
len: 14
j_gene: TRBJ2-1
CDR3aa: CASSQTVKYNEQFF
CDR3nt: TGCGCCAGCAGCCAGACAGTCAAGTACAATGAGCAGTTCTTC

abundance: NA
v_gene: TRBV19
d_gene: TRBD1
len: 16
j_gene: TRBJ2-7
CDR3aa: CASSKPSGQGGYEQYF
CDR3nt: TGTGCCAGTAGTAAACCATCGGGACAGGGGGGTTACGAGCAGTACTTC

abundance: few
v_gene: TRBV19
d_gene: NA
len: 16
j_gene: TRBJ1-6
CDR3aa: CASRRASGGSTSPLHF
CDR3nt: TGTGCCAGTAGGAGGGCCTCCGGGGGTAGTACTTCACCCCTCCACTTT